A selection of T cell receptor beta chains follows, all from one sample in a study of blood T cell repertoires in COVID-19. Sequencing used immunoSEQ multiplex PCR; TCRdb keeps in-frame clones, though not all of them. The data show approximately 58,000 clones, 75% to 95% seen once. Material: peripheral blood. The receptors come from an elderly woman with active COVID-19. Each CDR3 is given without its conserved first and last residue. D genes are given only for firm matches. A clone size is listed for some rows: how often the clone was seen (once, few, many), or a class if it is expanded.

D gene	V gene	clone size	J gene	CDR3 length	CDR3 protein
TRBD1	TRBV5-1	-	TRBJ2-3	12	ASSGDRGTDTQY
-	TRBV5-6	once	TRBJ2-7	11	ASSFTPAGEQY
TRBD1	TRBV5-4	-	TRBJ2-1	16	ASSLALYGQGSYNEQF
TRBD1	TRBV5-1	-	TRBJ1-5	14	ASSGRTGRSNQPQH
-	TRBV5-4	-	TRBJ2-5	11	ASSLMAQETQY
TRBD1	TRBV6-5	-	TRBJ2-2	13	ASSVTGGGNGELF
-	TRBV18	-	TRBJ2-3	13	ASCPSVVDTDTQY
TRBD1	TRBV7-8	-	TRBJ1-4	16	ASSPGGGRDRTNEKLF
-	TRBV6-5	-	TRBJ1-1	11	ASSLTVNTEAF
-	TRBV10-1	-	TRBJ1-4	11	ASSDGDNEKLF
TRBD2	TRBV7-9	-	TRBJ2-2	13	ASSFRLADTGELF
-	TRBV5-6	-	TRBJ2-4	14	ASSLVRAGAKNIQY
TRBD1	TRBV28	-	TRBJ1-2	16	ASSSPPRGQGRNYGYT
-	TRBV7-9	-	TRBJ1-1	10	ASSLFPTEAF
TRBD1	TRBV11-2	-	TRBJ1-1	13	ASRSSPTGHTEAF
-	TRBV24-1	-	TRBJ1-5	10	ATSDGSGPQH
TRBD1	TRBV24-1	-	TRBJ2-1	14	ATSDVYQGAENEQF
TRBD1	TRBV7-9	-	TRBJ1-4	13	ASSARDRGEEKLF
-	TRBV27	-	TRBJ1-1	17	ASSTITPSRGSRSTEAF
-	TRBV5-1	-	TRBJ2-1	13	ASSISGGSENEQF